This is a list of T cell receptor beta chains from one sample in a study of CD8 T cells in ankylosing spondylitis. In TCRdb, the 5' RACE reads were re-called with MiXCR into one record per CDR3 protein. The table has fewer than 500,000 distinct CDR3 sequences, about a fifth seen once. Material for sequencing was blood, either unsorted or a sorted T cell fraction (not recorded which). The receptors stem from a male donor with ankylosing spondylitis. Each CDR3 is given with its conserved first and last residue. A D gene is named only where the DNA matches it firmly. Not every row has a clone size; where given, it reads once, few, many or a size class.

clone size	D gene	V gene	J gene	CDR3 DNA	CDR3 protein
NA	NA	TRBV10-3	TRBJ1-1	TGTGCCATCACCGGACACAACACTGAAGCTTTCTTT	CAITGHNTEAFF
few	TRBD2	TRBV12-3/TRBV12-4	TRBJ2-3	TGTGCCAGCACTAGCGGGGATAGCACAGATACGCAGTATTTT	CASTSGDSTDTQYF
NA	NA	TRBV7-6	TRBJ1-5	TGTGCCAGCAGCTGGCGGGGGGGGGACAATCAGCCCCAGCATTTT	CASSWRGGDNQPQHF
few	TRBD2	TRBV5-1	TRBJ2-3	TGCGCCAGCAGCTTGGCCGGGAGGGTGACAGATACGCAGTATTTT	CASSLAGRVTDTQYF
NA	TRBD1	TRBV20-1	TRBJ2-3	TGCAGTGCTGGCGAGGACAGGGCGGAAACAGATACGCAGTATTTT	CSAGEDRAETDTQYF
NA	NA	TRBV6-1	TRBJ1-5	TGTGCCAGCTTGGGGGTAGGGGCTGGCAATCAGCCCCAGCATTTT	CASLGVGAGNQPQHF
NA	NA	TRBV5-1	TRBJ2-5	TGCGCCAGCAGCTCCTCAGGGTACCAAGAGACCCAGTACTTC	CASSSSGYQETQYF
few	TRBD1	TRBV28	TRBJ2-7	TGTGCCAGTCGGACAGGGGTTCTTCGGGCGCAGTACTTC	CASRTGVLRAQYF
many	NA	TRBV5-1	TRBJ2-1	TGCGCCAGCAGCTTGGATAGCGCGGCCGGCGGTGAGCAGTTCTTC	CASSLDSAAGGEQFF
NA	NA	TRBV10-2	TRBJ1-2	TGCGCCAGCAGGAGAGCGGACACCTCGCGGGGCTACACCTTC	CASRRADTSRGYTF
NA	NA	TRBV9	TRBJ2-7	TGTGCCAGCAGCGTAGAGGTAGGAGGCTACGAGCAGTACTTC	CASSVEVGGYEQYF
few	NA	TRBV5-5	TRBJ1-3	TGTGCCAGCAGCTCGGGACAACTGGTTGGAAACACCATATATTTT	CASSSGQLVGNTIYF
NA	TRBD1	TRBV28	TRBJ2-1	TGTGCCAGCATTCGTGGACAGGTTTACAATGAGCAGTTCTTC	CASIRGQVYNEQFF
once	NA	TRBV7-3	TRBJ2-3	TGTGCCAGCAGCTGGGGTTCGTTGGGGGGCACAGATACGCAGTATTTT	CASSWGSLGGTDTQYF
NA	TRBD1	TRBV19	TRBJ2-2	TGTGCCAGCCGACAGGGCCGGAGCACCGGGGAGCTGTTTTTT	CASRQGRSTGELFF
few	TRBD1	TRBV2	TRBJ2-7	TGTGCCAGCAGTAGGGACAGGGTGTCCTACGAGCAGTACTTC	CASSRDRVSYEQYF
few	NA	TRBV7-2	TRBJ1-6	TGTGCCAGCAGCTTAATGCAGGAGAATTCACCCCTCCACTTT	CASSLMQENSPLHF
few	NA	TRBV5-1	TRBJ2-3	TGCGCCAGCAGCTTGAGCTTTAAAGGGACAGATACGCAGTATTTT	CASSLSFKGTDTQYF
many	NA	TRBV5-1	TRBJ2-1	TGCGCCAGCAGCTTGGTTTTGGAGTACAATGAGCAGTTCTTC	CASSLVLEYNEQFF
few	TRBD2	TRBV7-3	TRBJ2-3	TGTGCCAGCAGCTTGGGAGCGGGAGGAACAGATACGCAGTATTTT	CASSLGAGGTDTQYF
NA	TRBD1	TRBV5-1	TRBJ1-1	TGCGCCAGCAGCATACAGGGGATGACTGAAGCTTTCTTT	CASSIQGMTEAFF
few	TRBD2	TRBV2	TRBJ2-2	TGTGCCAGCAGTGACCTTGCGGGAGCGGTCGGGGAGCTGTTTTTT	CASSDLAGAVGELFF
NA	NA	TRBV12-3/TRBV12-4	TRBJ1-5	TGTGCCAGCACCGAGTATAGCAATCAGCCCCAGCATTTT	CASTEYSNQPQHF
few	TRBD1	TRBV11-2	TRBJ2-1	TGTGCCAGCAGCTTACGGACAGGGGGCTTTCAGGAGCAGTTCTTC	CASSLRTGGFQEQFF
NA	NA	TRBV4-1	TRBJ2-1	TGCGCCAGCAGCCAAGTTCAGGGCCCGGGAAGGAATGAGCAGTTCTTC	CASSQVQGPGRNEQFF
NA	TRBD1	TRBV6-1	TRBJ2-7	TGTGCCAGCAGTGACTTAGGGGACAGGGGCCGCTACGAGCAGTACTTC	CASSDLGDRGRYEQYF
many	TRBD1	TRBV4-1	TRBJ2-2	TGCGCCAGCAGCCATGTGCTGGGCAGGGGGCCGTACACCGGGGAGCTGTTTTTT	CASSHVLGRGPYTGELFF
few	NA	TRBV28	TRBJ1-5	TGTGCCAGCAGGGATACAGGGAGGGGTTATCAGCCCCAGCATTTT	CASRDTGRGYQPQHF
few	NA	TRBV12-3/TRBV12-4	TRBJ1-5	TGTGCCAGCAGTTTAAGAGGGGTAGGTCAGCCCCAGCATTTT	CASSLRGVGQPQHF
many	TRBD1	TRBV5-1	TRBJ2-1	TGCGCCAGCAGCCGGGCAGGGGGCGTTGAGCAGTTCTTC	CASSRAGGVEQFF
many	NA	TRBV29-1	TRBJ2-4	TGCAGCGTTGGAGAAAACATTCAGTACTTC	CSVGENIQYF
NA	NA	TRBV7-8	TRBJ2-7	TGTGCCAGCAGCTGGACAGTCTACGAGCAGTACTTC	CASSWTVYEQYF
few	NA	TRBV6-6	TRBJ1-1	TGTGCCAGCTGGGGTCTTTTGAACACTGAAGCTTTCTTT	CASWGLLNTEAFF
NA	NA	TRBV6-1	TRBJ1-2	TGTGCCAGCACCAAAACCCCCCACTATGGCTACACCTTC	CASTKTPHYGYTF
NA	NA	TRBV20-1	TRBJ2-3	TGCAGTGCTAGGGAGCCAAACACAGATACGCAGTATTTT	CSAREPNTDTQYF
NA	TRBD1	TRBV24-1	TRBJ2-5	TGTGCCACCAGTGATCCCGCGACAGGGTTGGAGACCCAGTACTTC	CATSDPATGLETQYF
NA	TRBD2	TRBV28	TRBJ2-7	TGTGCCAGCAGGCTGGGGACTAGCGGCTCCTACGAGCAGTACTTC	CASRLGTSGSYEQYF
NA	NA	TRBV28	TRBJ2-1	TGTGCCAGCAATCCCATAAGCGGAGGGATAAGGAATGAGCAGTTCTTC	CASNPISGGIRNEQFF
many	NA	TRBV12-3/TRBV12-4	TRBJ2-1	TGTGCCAGCAGTCCCGCCCGGGCGTCCAATGAGCAGTTCTTC	CASSPARASNEQFF
NA	NA	TRBV6-5	TRBJ1-1	TGTGCCAGCAGTTACTCCCAGGTCCCTCTGAACACTGAAGCTTTCTTT	CASSYSQVPLNTEAFF
few	NA	TRBV20-1	TRBJ1-1	TGCAGTGCTAGTTTCCAGACACCCTCGGGCACTGAAGCTTTCTTT	CSASFQTPSGTEAFF
NA	TRBD2	TRBV4-3	TRBJ2-3	TGCGCCAGCAGCCAAGATAAGGGAAGGGCGGGAGGTAGGGATACGCAGTATTTT	CASSQDKGRAGGRDTQYF
few	NA	TRBV24-1	TRBJ2-1	TGTGCCACCAGCCAGAACAATGAGCAGTTCTTC	CATSQNNEQFF
few	NA	TRBV14	TRBJ2-7	TGTGCCAGCAGCCAAGAGCGCTACGAGCAGTACTTC	CASSQERYEQYF
NA	NA	TRBV7-3	TRBJ2-2	TGTGCCAGCAGCTCCGGGCGGGGGCCCACCGGGGAGCTGTTTTTT	CASSSGRGPTGELFF
many	TRBD1	TRBV4-3	TRBJ2-2	TGCGCCAGCAGCTTCACAGGGGCCGGGGAGCTGTTTTTT	CASSFTGAGELFF
many	TRBD2	TRBV20-1	TRBJ2-3	TGCAGTGCCGTCACTAGCGGGAGCACAGATACGCAGTATTTT	CSAVTSGSTDTQYF
NA	NA	TRBV10-2	TRBJ2-1	TGCGCCAGCAGATACTCCGGGGGCAGCTCCTACAATGAGCAGTTCTTC	CASRYSGGSSYNEQFF
few	NA	TRBV20-1	TRBJ2-2	TGCAGTGCTAGGGTGAACAGGGAGCTGTTTTTT	CSARVNRELFF
NA	NA	TRBV10-3	TRBJ1-5	TGTGCCATCAGCGTAATGGAGAATCAGCCCCAGCATTTT	CAISVMENQPQHF
NA	NA	TRBV10-3	TRBJ2-7	TGTGCCATCACCGGGACCGGGGATCCGTACGAGCAGTACTTC	CAITGTGDPYEQYF
few	NA	TRBV7-9	TRBJ2-7	TGTGCCAGCAGCTTAGGACAGGAAATTGACGAGCAGTACTTC	CASSLGQEIDEQYF
NA	NA	TRBV5-1	TRBJ2-2	TGCGCCAGCAGCTTAACCTCTCCAACTTACACCGGGGAGCTGTTTTTT	CASSLTSPTYTGELFF
NA	NA	TRBV15	TRBJ1-6	TGTGCCACCAGCAGAGCGCCCTGGGGGAAATCACCCCTCCACTTT	CATSRAPWGKSPLHF
NA	NA	TRBV5-1	TRBJ1-5	TGCGCCAGCAGCCCGGCGGGTGGCAATCAGCCCCAGCATTTT	CASSPAGGNQPQHF